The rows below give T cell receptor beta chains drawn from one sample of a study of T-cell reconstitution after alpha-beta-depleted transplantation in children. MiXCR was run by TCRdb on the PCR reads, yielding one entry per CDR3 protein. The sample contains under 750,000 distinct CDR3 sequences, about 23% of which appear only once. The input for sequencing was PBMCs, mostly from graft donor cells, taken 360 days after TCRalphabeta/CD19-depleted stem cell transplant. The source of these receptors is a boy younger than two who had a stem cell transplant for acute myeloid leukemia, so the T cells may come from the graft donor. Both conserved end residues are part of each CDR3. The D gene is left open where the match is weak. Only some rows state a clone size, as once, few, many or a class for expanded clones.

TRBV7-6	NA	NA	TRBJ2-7	TGTGCCAGCAGTCCTACCTCCTTACCCTGGGCCTACGAGCAGTACTTC	CASSPTSLPWAYEQYF
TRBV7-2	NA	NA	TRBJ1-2	TGTGCCAGCAGCCGAGTAGGCGCGTGGAATGGCTACACCTTC	CASSRVGAWNGYTF
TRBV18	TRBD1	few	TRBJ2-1	TGTGCCAGCTACTCGGACAGGGGGCAAAGCAATGAGCAGTTCTTC	CASYSDRGQSNEQFF
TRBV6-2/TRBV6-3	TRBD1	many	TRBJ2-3	TGTGCCAGCAGTTACTGGGACAGGGGCGCAGATACGCAGTATTTT	CASSYWDRGADTQYF
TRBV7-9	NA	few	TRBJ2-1	TGTGCCAGCAGCTCGCCTTTGCGGGATGGAGTTTACAATGAGCAGTTCTTC	CASSSPLRDGVYNEQFF
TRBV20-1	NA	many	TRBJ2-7	TGCAGTGCTAGAGATCCAGGAAGTGGTAGGGGCTACGAGCAGTACTTC	CSARDPGSGRGYEQYF
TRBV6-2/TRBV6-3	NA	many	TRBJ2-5	TGTGCCAGCAGTTACTTTGGCCTGGACGAGACCCAGTACTTC	CASSYFGLDETQYF
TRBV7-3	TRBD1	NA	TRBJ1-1	TGTGCCAGCAGCTTAGGGGTCGCCGGACAGGGAGCTTTCTTT	CASSLGVAGQGAFF
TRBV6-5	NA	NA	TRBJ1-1	TGTGCCAGCAGTTACGGGGTCAGGAGCACTGAAGCTTTCTTT	CASSYGVRSTEAFF
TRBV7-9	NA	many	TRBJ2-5	TGTGCCAGCAGCTCCGGACAGATTCAAGAGACCCAGTACTTC	CASSSGQIQETQYF
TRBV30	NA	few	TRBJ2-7	TGTGCCTGGAGCCAAGGGGATTTTCCGGACGAGCAGTACTTC	CAWSQGDFPDEQYF
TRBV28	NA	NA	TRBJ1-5	TGTGCCAGCGAACAGGTCTTTGGTCAGCCCCAGCATTTT	CASEQVFGQPQHF
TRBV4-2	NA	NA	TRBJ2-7	TGTGCCAGCAGCCAAAGGGGCAGGACTTACGAGCAGTACTTC	CASSQRGRTYEQYF
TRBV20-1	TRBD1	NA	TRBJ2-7	TGCAGTGGGGGGACAGGGGTAGTAGAGCAGTACTTC	CSGGTGVVEQYF
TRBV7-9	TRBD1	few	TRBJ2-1	TGTGCCAGCAGCTACTCCAGGGGGACCTACAATGAGCAGTTCTTC	CASSYSRGTYNEQFF
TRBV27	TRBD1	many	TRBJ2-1	TGTGCCAGCAGTTGGACAGGGGGCTACAATGAGCAGTTCTTC	CASSWTGGYNEQFF
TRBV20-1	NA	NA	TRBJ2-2	TGCAGTGCTAGTGAGGCCGGCAGGGTGGAAACCGGGGAGCTGTTTTTT	CSASEAGRVETGELFF
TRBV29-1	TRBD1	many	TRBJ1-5	TGCAGCGCTGAGACAGGGCTCAATCAGCCCCAGCATTTT	CSAETGLNQPQHF
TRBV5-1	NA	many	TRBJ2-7	TGCGCCAGCAGCTTGGCACTGAGGGGAACGGGCGAGCAGTACTTC	CASSLALRGTGEQYF
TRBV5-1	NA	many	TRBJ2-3	TGCGCCAGCAGCTTGGCCGGGGGACGAAGCACAGATACGCAGTATTTT	CASSLAGGRSTDTQYF
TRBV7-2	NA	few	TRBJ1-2	TGTGCCAGCAGCCTCCGGACGGGTACTAACTATGGCTACACCTTC	CASSLRTGTNYGYTF
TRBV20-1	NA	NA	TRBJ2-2	TGCAGTGCTAGAGGTAGTTCGAACACCGGGGAGCTGTTTTTT	CSARGSSNTGELFF
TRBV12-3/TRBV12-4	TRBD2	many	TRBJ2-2	TGTGCCAGCAGTTCCCCCCGCGGACTAGCGGGGACATCCGGGGAGCTGTTTTTT	CASSSPRGLAGTSGELFF
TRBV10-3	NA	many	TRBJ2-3	TGTGCCATTCGAGAGGAATTGAGGCCGGATACGCAGTATTTT	CAIREELRPDTQYF
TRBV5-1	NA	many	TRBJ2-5	TGCGCCAGCAGCTTGCCCGGGTCCCAAGAGACCCAGTACTTC	CASSLPGSQETQYF
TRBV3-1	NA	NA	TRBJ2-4	TGTGCCAGCAGCCACACTCCAGTCACAGGTGCCCAAAACATTCAGTACTTC	CASSHTPVTGAQNIQYF
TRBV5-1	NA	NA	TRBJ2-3	TGCGCCAATCTAACGGGCAGGGCAGATACGCAGTATTTT	CANLTGRADTQYF
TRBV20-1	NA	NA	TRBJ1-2	TGCAGTGCTAGGGAACCTAAGCGGACCCCAAACTATGGCTACACCTTC	CSAREPKRTPNYGYTF
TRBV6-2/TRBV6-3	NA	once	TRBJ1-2	TGTGCCAGCAGTTACACTTTGCGGGCGAGGGGCTACACCTTC	CASSYTLRARGYTF
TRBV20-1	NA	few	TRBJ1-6	TGCAGTGCTAGAGAGGGCGGGACCTTTTCACCCCTCCACTTT	CSAREGGTFSPLHF
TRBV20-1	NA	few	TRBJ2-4	TGCAGTGCTAGGGCTGAGGCCAAAAACATTCAGTACTTC	CSARAEAKNIQYF
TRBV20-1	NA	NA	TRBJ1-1	TGCAGTGCTAGATCTGGCGCGAGGACTGAAGCTTTCTTT	CSARSGARTEAFF
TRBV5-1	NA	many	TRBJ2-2	TGCGCCAGCCCGACTGCTCAACTGGACACCGGGGAGCTGTTTTTT	CASPTAQLDTGELFF
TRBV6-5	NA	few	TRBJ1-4	TGTGCCAGCAGTTACATCAGGGGCCGGTCCAGAAAACTGTTTTTT	CASSYIRGRSRKLFF
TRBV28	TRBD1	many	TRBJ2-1	TGTGCCAGCAGTTTAACAGGGGTGGGATACAATGAGCAGTTCTTC	CASSLTGVGYNEQFF
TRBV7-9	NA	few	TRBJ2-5	TGTGCCAGCAGCTTAAGGGACACAGAAGAGACCCAGTACTTC	CASSLRDTEETQYF
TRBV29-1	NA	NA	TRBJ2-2	TGCAGCGTCACAGGCACCGGGGAGCTGTTTTTT	CSVTGTGELFF
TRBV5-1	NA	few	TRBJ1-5	TGCGCCAGTACCTCAGGGGGCAATCAGCCCCAGCATTTT	CASTSGGNQPQHF
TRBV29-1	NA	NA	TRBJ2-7	TGCAGCGTTCAGGGGACTTCTCTTTACGAGCAGTACTTC	CSVQGTSLYEQYF
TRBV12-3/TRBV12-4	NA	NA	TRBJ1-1	TGTGCCAGCAGTTTAGGTCTCTGGACTGAAGCTTTCTTT	CASSLGLWTEAFF
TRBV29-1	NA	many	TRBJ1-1	TGCAGCGTCGAAACCTGGACAGAGGGAGAAGCTTTCTTT	CSVETWTEGEAFF
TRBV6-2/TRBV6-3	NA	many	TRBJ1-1	TGTGCCAGCAGTTATTATCGACCAGGACCGCAATTCGAAGCTTTCTTT	CASSYYRPGPQFEAFF
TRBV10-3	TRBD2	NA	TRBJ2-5	TGTGCCATCAGTGTGGGGGCGGGGGGACAAGAGACCCAGTACTTC	CAISVGAGGQETQYF